The 27 T cell receptor beta chains below all came from one sample that was sequenced in a study of control samples from healthy donors and cancer patients. The assay was immunoSEQ multiplex PCR, and TCRdb's table has in-frame clones only and misses some. The sample contains about 17,000 clones, around 90% of which appear only once. Sequencing was performed on PBMCs. The source is a man between 60 and 70 years old with head and neck cancer.

The chain has TRBV7-3 and TRBJ2-1; 10 bases fit TRBD2. Germline V gene lookup returns CDR1 SGHTA and CDR2 FQGTGA. V shed 5 bases, J shed 3 bases, and the junction held 4 bases outside the gene matches. The CDR3 spans 15 residues. CDR3 sequence: CASSPSGGFYNEQFF. The CDR3 nucleotides are TGTGCCAGCAGCCCTAGCGGGGGCTTCTACAATGAGCAGTTCTTC.

The chain uses TRBV6-5 and TRBJ2-7; D may be TRBD2 (5 bases). CDR1 is MNHEY and CDR2 is SVGAGI in the germline V gene. The CDR3 is 13 amino acids. Trimming pared 0 bases from V and 3 bases from J, leaving 6 bases between. CDR3 residues: CASSYSTSYEQYF. The CDR3 nucleotides are TGTGCCAGCAGTTACTCTACTAGCTACGAGCAGTACTTC.

The chain employs TRBV6-5 and TRBJ2-1, with TRBD2 identical over 13 bases. V lost 7 bases and J lost 10; bases outside the gene matches: 4. In germline, CDR1 is MNHEY, CDR2 SVGAGI. The CDR3 totals 13 residues. The CDR3: CASNPTSGGEQFF. CDR3 coding DNA: TGTGCCAGCAACCCGACTAGCGGGGGGGAGCAGTTCTTC.

This chain links TRBV6-5 with TRBJ2-1, with 9 positions matching TRBD2. CDR3 length: 14 amino acids. V lost 4 bases and J lost 14; bases outside the gene matches: 12. CDR1 is MNHEY and CDR2 is SVGAGI in the germline V gene. CDR3 region: CASSLGLSGGREFF. The CDR3 coding sequence is TGTGCCAGCAGTTTGGGCCTGAGCGGGGGGAGGGAGTTCTTC.

The chain is built from TRBV5-4 and TRBJ2-7, with D hard to call. The germline V gene encodes CDR1 SGHNT and CDR2 YYREEE (reference sequence). V gave up 4 bases and J gave up 5 bases, with 13 bases separating them. This CDR3 region has 13 residues. The CDR3 bases are TGTGCCAGCAGCCCGCCCGGGTATGACGAGCAGTACTTC. Encoded protein: CASSPPGYDEQYF.

About this clone itself: This CDR3 is also generated by other DNA sequences in the sample. This rearrangement joins TRBV12-3 or TRBV12-4 to TRBJ1-1, with D perhaps TRBD1 (6 bases). V shed 2 bases and J shed 8 bases, with 9 bases lying between them. The CDR3 is 12 amino acids. The CDR3 loop is CASSLIGGEAFF. The CDR3 DNA sequence: TGTGCCAGCAGTTTAATAGGGGGGGAAGCTTTCTTT.

The chain carries TRBV6-4 and TRBJ1-1; 8 bases match TRBD1. The V and J ends lost 4 bases and 2 bases, in that order; junction bases with no gene match: 6. CDR3 size: 15 residues. Germline V CDR1 and CDR2: MRHNA, SNTAGT. The CDR3 coding sequence is TGTGCCAGCAGTGCCGGGGACAGGTACAACACTGAAGCTTTCTTT. It codes for CASSAGDRYNTEAFF.

This clone came up once. This sequence joins TRBV2 and TRBJ2-2, with TRBD1 as a possible D gene (6 bases). This CDR3 spans 14 amino acids. Germline-derived CDR1 and CDR2 are SNHLY and FYNNEI. Trimming took off 7 bases at V and 1 base at J, with 10 bases between the two ends. CDR3 region: CASMKGGNTGELFF. For the CDR3, the DNA is TGTGCCAGCATGAAAGGGGGGAACACCGGGGAGCTGTTTTTT.

This clone was detected once. The chain carries TRBV7-3 and TRBJ2-2; D possibly uses TRBD1 or TRBD2 (5 bases each). Trimming stripped 1 base from V and 6 bases from J, with 18 bases between. CDR3 length: 17 amino acids. The germline CDR1 and CDR2 sequences are SGHTA and FQGTGA. CDR3 in amino acids: CASSLNSGPAVAGELFF. The CDR3, as DNA: TGTGCCAGCAGCTTAAACTCGGGACCAGCGGTCGCCGGGGAGCTGTTTTTT.

The sample holds one count of this clone. J is TRBJ2-1 and V is TRBV7-9, with 8 nucleotides matching TRBD2. V was clipped by 5 bases and J by 0 bases; unmatched bases: 6. Germline values: CDR1 SEHNR, CDR2 FQNEAQ (reference sequence). The CDR3 spans 16 residues. The CDR3 DNA reads TGTGCCAGCAGCAGCCCCGGGGGGGCCTCCTACAATGAGCAGTTCTTC. Translating gives CASSSPGGASYNEQFF.

The chain combines TRBV7-8 with TRBJ2-2; 9 nucleotides line up with TRBD2. Germline V CDR1 and CDR2: SGHVS, FQNEAQ. CDR3 size: 15 residues. Trimming at V came to 6 bases and at J to 6 bases, leaving 8 bases not matched to a gene. The CDR3 here is CASRPPGLAAGELFF. The CDR3 DNA reads as TGTGCCAGCAGACCTCCGGGACTAGCTGCCGGGGAGCTGTTTTTT.

The chain couples TRBV6-5 to TRBJ2-2; D may be TRBD2 (5 bases). V lost 5 bases and J 6 bases, leaving 10 bases between the germline ends. The CDR3 is 13 amino acids. CDR1 is MNHEY, CDR2 SVGAGI, per germline. CDR3 sequence (DNA): TGTGCCAGCAGTCCGAGGGTTGCCGGGGAGCTGTTTTTT. This codes for CASSPRVAGELFF.

This chain links TRBV5-1 with TRBJ2-1; D tentatively fits TRBD1 or TRBD2 (5 bases each). V was pared by 0 bases and J by 9 bases, with 16 bases between. The CDR3 is 15 residues long. Per germline, CDR1 SGHRS and CDR2 YFSETQ. The CDR3, as DNA: TGCGCCAGCAGCTTGGGACAGAGGGAAATAGGTGAGCAGTTCTTC. It codes for CASSLGQREIGEQFF.

The rearrangement links TRBV5-1 to TRBJ1-6; perhaps TRBD1 as D (5 bases). The CDR3 contains 15 residues. The V gene's germline CDR1 is SGHRS and CDR2 YFSETQ. The V gene lost 0 bases and the J gene lost 7 bases, with 11 bases spanning the gap. The CDR3: CASSLAGGDNSPLHF. DNA of the CDR3: TGCGCCAGCAGCTTGGCCGGGGGGGACAATTCACCCCTCCACTTT.

J is TRBJ2-7 and V is TRBV5-1; 8 bases agree with TRBD1. Germline V gene lookup returns CDR1 SGHRS and CDR2 YFSETQ. The V gene end was trimmed by 1 base and the J gene end by 5 bases; junction bases not matched to a gene: 5. The CDR3 spans 14 residues. CDR3 nucleotide sequence: TGCGCCAGCAGCTTGAGCAGGGGGCTGGACGAGCAGTACTTC. Translation: CASSLSRGLDEQYF.

The V call is TRBV18, the J call TRBJ1-2; D is unresolved. CDR3 length equals 13 residues. Trimming pared 2 bases from V and 8 bases from J, leaving 12 bases between. Germline V gene data show CDR1 as KGHSH and CDR2 as LQKENI. For the CDR3, the DNA is TGTGCCAGCTCACCAGACCTAGCCATGGGCTACACCTTC. Encoded protein: CASSPDLAMGYTF.

The chain is built from TRBV10-2 and TRBJ2-7; perhaps TRBD2 as D (6 bases). CDR1 and CDR2 from the germline V gene are WSHSY and SAAADI. The CDR3 totals 15 residues. V lost 0 bases to trimming and J lost 7 bases, with 16 bases between them. This chain's CDR3 is CASSESPSLADEQYF. Here the CDR3 DNA reads TGCGCCAGCAGTGAGTCTCCTTCACTAGCTGATGAGCAGTACTTC.

The DNA of the CDR3 is TGTGCCAACGCCCGGGGACAGTATAACACTGAAGCTTTCTTT. This gives the protein CANARGQYNTEAFF. This chain links TRBV2 with TRBJ1-1; 7 positions agree with TRBD1. There are 14 residues in the CDR3. Germline-derived CDR1 and CDR2 are SNHLY and FYNNEI. Unmatched junction bases numbered 10, after V lost 10 bases and J lost 2 bases.

V is TRBV25-1 and J is TRBJ1-1; D gene ambiguous. Trimming took 1 base from V and 0 from J, leaving 9 bases between them. There are 15 residues in the CDR3. Germline loops: CDR1 MGHDK, CDR2 SYGVNS. CDR3 sequence reads: CASSEFFWVNTEAFF. The DNA of the CDR3 is TGTGCCAGCAGTGAATTTTTTTGGGTGAACACTGAAGCTTTCTTT.

The V call is TRBV3-1 (or the pseudogene TRBV3-2), the J call TRBJ1-5; maybe TRBD1 (5 bases). This CDR3 has 14 amino acids. Germline V gene data show CDR1 as LGHDT and CDR2 as YNNKEL (reference sequence). Trimming pared 3 bases from V and 2 bases from J, leaving 8 bases between. DNA of the CDR3: TGTGCCAGCAGCCAGGGGGGAGGCAATCAGCCCCAGCATTTT. Translated, it gives CASSQGGGNQPQHF.

This clone appeared a single time. The J gene is TRBJ1-2, the V gene TRBV14, with 8 bases fitting TRBD1. The J segment lost 3 bases and the V segment lost 3 bases, leaving 0 bases of the junction unmatched. The CDR3 is 13 amino acids. CDR1 is SGHDN, CDR2 FVKESK, per germline. Here the CDR3 reads CASSQDRDYGYTF. In DNA form, the CDR3 reads TGTGCCAGCAGCCAGGACAGGGACTATGGCTACACCTTC.

The V call is TRBV6-5, the J call TRBJ2-5; D not certain. CDR1 is MNHEY and CDR2 is SVGAGI in the germline V gene. Trimming stripped 3 bases from V and 5 bases from J, with 10 bases between. The CDR3 spans 13 residues. CDR3 in amino acids: CASSYSLVETQYF. DNA of the CDR3: TGTGCCAGCAGTTATTCCCTAGTGGAGACCCAGTACTTC.

The rearrangement links TRBV6-5 to TRBJ1-1; 7 bases fit TRBD1. With 0 bases clipped from V and 7 bases from J, the junction kept 5 bases outside the gene matches. CDR1 and CDR2 from the germline V gene are MNHEY and SVGAGI. This CDR3 spans 14 amino acids. CDR3 sequence: CASSYSTGISEAFF. The CDR3 DNA reads as TGTGCCAGCAGTTACTCGACAGGGATAAGTGAAGCTTTCTTT.

The chain is built from TRBV16 and TRBJ2-1; tentatively, D is TRBD1 (8 bases). This CDR3 comprises 16 residues. Germline V gives CDR1 KGHSY, CDR2 FQNENV. V gave up 3 bases and J gave up 9 bases, with 21 bases separating them. CDR3 in DNA: TGTGCCAGCAGCCATGGAACAGGGGGGGACTCGGGTGAGCAGTTCTTC. Amino acids: CASSHGTGGDSGEQFF. Filled out from reference TRBV16 and TRBJ2-1, the complete variable domain reads GEEVAQTPKHLVRGEGQKAKLYCAPIKGHSYVFWYQQVLKNEFKFLISFQNENVFDETGMPKERFSAKCLPNSPCSLEIQATKLEDSAVYFCASSHGTGGDSGEQFFGPGTRLTVL.

This clone turned up a few times. The chain has TRBV3-1 (or the pseudogene TRBV3-2) and TRBJ1-1; possible D gene TRBD1, 5 bases. Trimming removed 4 bases at V and 4 bases at J, with 16 bases between. The CDR3 extends over 15 amino acids. CDR1 LGHDT and CDR2 YNNKEL come from the germline V gene (reference sequence). This CDR3 reads CASSLRQGLSTEAFF. CDR3 coding DNA: TGTGCCAGCAGCCTCAGGCAGGGTTTGAGCACTGAAGCTTTCTTT.

The rearrangement uses TRBV5-1 and TRBJ1-5; no definite D call. The CDR3 is 14 amino acids. Germline V gene data show CDR1 as SGHRS and CDR2 as YFSETQ. Trimming pared 4 bases from V and 1 base from J, leaving 9 bases between. The CDR3 region is CASSLGWSNQPQHF. The CDR3 region has the DNA TGCGCCAGCAGCCTAGGGTGGAGCAATCAGCCCCAGCATTTT.

The CDR3 sequence is CASSGRREGGTTDTQYF. CDR3 coding DNA: TGTGCCAGCAGTGGACGCCGGGAGGGGGGGACGACAGATACGCAGTATTTT. The chain uses TRBV2 and TRBJ2-3; 8 positions agree with TRBD2. The junction had 12 bases not matched to a gene; V was cut back by 4 bases and J by 3 bases. CDR1 and CDR2 from the germline V gene are SNHLY and FYNNEI. The CDR3 loop spans 17 amino acids. Looking up the rest from reference TRBV2 and TRBJ2-3 gives the full variable domain: EPEVTQTPSHQVTQMGQEVILRCVPISNHLYFYWYRQILGQKVEFLVSFYNNEISEKSEIFDDQFSVERPDGSNFTLKIRSTKLEDSAMYFCASSGRREGGTTDTQYFGPGTRLTVL.